These 2 T cell receptor beta chains originate from one sample sequenced in a study of blood T cell repertoires in COVID-19. The data were produced by immunoSEQ multiplex PCR, yet TCRdb's version contains in-frame clones alone and is incomplete. The sample consists of more than 85,000 clones, about 89% of them appearing once. Sample: peripheral blood. The source of these receptors is a man between 60 and 75 years old with acute or convalescent COVID-19.

The rearrangement joins TRBV25-1 to TRBJ1-3; TRBD1 matches at 8 bases. The CDR3 has 14 residues. V shed 6 bases and J 10 bases; nucleotides not matched to a gene: 11. The V gene's germline CDR1 is MGHDK and CDR2 SYGVNS. The CDR3 reads CASSETGAGGTIYF. In DNA form, the CDR3 reads TGTGCCAGCAGCGAGACAGGGGCTGGGGGGACCATATATTTT.

V gene TRBV5-1 combines with J gene TRBJ1-3, with TRBD1 matching over 9 bases. Looked up from germline, CDR1 is SGHRS and CDR2 is YFSETQ. The length of the CDR3 is 15 residues. Losses at the gene ends were 3 bases for V and 3 bases for J; bases not matched to a gene: 4. CDR3 region: CASSSRTGDGNTIYF. CDR3 nucleotide sequence: TGCGCCAGCAGCTCAAGGACAGGGGATGGAAACACCATATATTTT.